The rows below give T cell receptor beta chains drawn from one sample of a study of blood T cell repertoires in COVID-19. The protocol was immunoSEQ multiplex PCR, while the TCRdb copy is restricted to in-frame clones and leaves out a portion. The table records about 100,000 clones, around four fifths of them present only once. Sequencing was performed on peripheral blood. All receptors come from a woman in her 70s with acute or convalescent COVID-19. Each CDR3 is given without its conserved first and last residue.

len: 9; v_gene: TRBV2; j_gene: TRBJ2-7; CDR3aa: ASGERGSLY
len: 14; v_gene: TRBV7-9; j_gene: TRBJ2-3; CDR3aa: ASSFGEGWSTDTQY
len: 11; v_gene: TRBV29-1; j_gene: TRBJ1-5; CDR3aa: SVRSGYDQPQH
len: 12; v_gene: TRBV3-1/TRBV3-2; j_gene: TRBJ1-2; CDR3aa: ASSQDRRSYGYT
len: 11; v_gene: TRBV9; j_gene: TRBJ1-1; CDR3aa: ASSVAGNTEAF
len: 14; v_gene: TRBV7-3; j_gene: TRBJ1-3; CDR3aa: ASSRTGGAQGNTIY
len: 14; v_gene: TRBV28; j_gene: TRBJ1-2; CDR3aa: ASSPGHRGANYGYT
len: 12; v_gene: TRBV9; j_gene: TRBJ2-2; CDR3aa: ASSAGMGTGELF
len: 11; v_gene: TRBV6-5; j_gene: TRBJ1-5; CDR3aa: ASSLGNNQPQH
len: 19; v_gene: TRBV27; j_gene: TRBJ2-3; CDR3aa: ASSTPFGSGGLLSSTDTQY
len: 15; v_gene: TRBV10-3; j_gene: TRBJ2-5; CDR3aa: AISEFRGRLVKETQY
len: 14; v_gene: TRBV6-2/TRBV6-3; j_gene: TRBJ2-2; CDR3aa: ASSYYGTANTGELF
len: 13; v_gene: TRBV7-9; j_gene: TRBJ2-3; CDR3aa: ASSSRTGRTDTQY
len: 14; v_gene: TRBV4-3; j_gene: TRBJ1-6; CDR3aa: ASSQDRTRGFSPLH
len: 13; v_gene: TRBV27; j_gene: TRBJ2-7; CDR3aa: ASSSLSGDFYEQY
len: 12; v_gene: TRBV5-1; j_gene: TRBJ2-3; CDR3aa: ASSFGGYTDTQY
len: 13; v_gene: TRBV24-1; j_gene: TRBJ2-5; CDR3aa: ATSDTRTRRETQY
len: 13; v_gene: TRBV7-2; j_gene: TRBJ1-2; CDR3aa: ASSPGGRGPDGYT
len: 13; v_gene: TRBV11-2; j_gene: TRBJ2-1; CDR3aa: ASSLGTSGSNEQF
len: 14; v_gene: TRBV15; j_gene: TRBJ1-6; CDR3aa: ATSRGLPGLDSPLH
len: 11; v_gene: TRBV12-3/TRBV12-4; j_gene: TRBJ1-2; CDR3aa: ASSPTGAYGYT
len: 14; v_gene: TRBV19; j_gene: TRBJ2-5; CDR3aa: ASRTWGVGIQETQY
len: 14; v_gene: TRBV4-1; j_gene: TRBJ2-3; CDR3aa: ASSPLGGVGTDTQY
len: 10; v_gene: TRBV12-3/TRBV12-4; j_gene: TRBJ2-3; CDR3aa: ASSPGGDTQY
len: 13; v_gene: TRBV7-2; j_gene: TRBJ1-1; CDR3aa: ASSLGYGVEGEAF
len: 12; v_gene: TRBV27; j_gene: TRBJ2-7; CDR3aa: ASSFRQGPYEQY